This T cell receptor (beta chain) is from a study of blood T cells in healthy people across ages. PCR was performed a second time for about 7 to 11 cycles using a sample-barcoded 5' primer and a J-beta primer mix. TCRdb recomputed calls from the 5' RACE reads with MiXCR, one row per CDR3 protein. The table has fewer than 900,000 distinct CDR3 sequences, approximately 49% seen once. V lost 2 bases and J 8 bases, leaving 9 bases between the germline ends. CDR1 is SGHTA, CDR2 FQGNSA, per germline. There are 12 residues in the CDR3. Input material: blood. This TCR came from a woman aged 55-69 years in good health. The V call is TRBV7-2, the J call TRBJ1-1; no firm D call. CDR3 region: CASSLFPAEAFF. CDR3 nucleotides: TGTGCCAGCAGCTTATTTCCAGCCGAAGCTTTCTTT.